This entry lists 20 T cell receptor beta chains sequenced from one sample in a study of PD-1 blockade in classical Hodgkin lymphoma. Libraries were prepared by immunoSEQ multiplex PCR; TCRdb keeps only in-frame clonotypes and omits some of them. The sample includes over 70,000 clones, around nine tenths seen only once; the top ten take around 20%. Relapses following autologous stem cell transplantation were seen in all patients, with brentuximab vedotin exposure varying. Here the sequenced sample was peripheral blood mononuclear cells (PBMCs), taken at baseline. The receptors derive from a human donor with classical Hodgkin lymphoma.

V and J are TRBV19 and TRBJ1-5; TRBD1 is a possible D gene (5 bases). This CDR3 comprises 13 residues. The germline V and J ends were trimmed by 6 bases and 5 bases, with 11 bases remaining between them. Germline CDR1 reads LNHDA; CDR2 reads SQIVND (reference sequence). DNA of the CDR3: TGTGCCAGTAGCGACAGCAATTATCAGCCCCAGCATTTT. It yields the protein CASSDSNYQPQHF.

This clone was observed a few times. The chain couples TRBV5-1 to TRBJ1-2, with no clear D. V lost 4 bases to trimming and J lost 2 bases, with 9 bases between them. CDR1 is SGHRS, CDR2 YFSETQ, per germline. The CDR3 contains 13 residues. The CDR3: CASSLTENYGYTF. The CDR3 DNA follows: TGCGCCAGCAGCCTGACCGAAAACTATGGCTACACCTTC.

The V call is TRBV19, the J call TRBJ1-2; TRBD1 matches at 7 bases. V dropped 3 bases and J dropped 8; count of bases not matched to a gene: 9. Germline V gene lookup returns CDR1 LNHDA and CDR2 SQIVND (reference sequence). This CDR3 contains 14 residues. CDR3 in DNA: TGTGCCAGTAGTATCTTCCCGACAGGGAACGGCTACACCTTC. Translated, it gives CASSIFPTGNGYTF.

The chain is built from TRBV5-6 and TRBJ2-6; D unresolved. The V end was cut by 1 base, the J end by 0 bases, with 14 bases between. Germline CDR1 SGHDT, CDR2 YYEEEE. This CDR3 contains 18 residues. CDR3 nucleotide sequence: TGTGCCAGCAGCTTGTATGGGGAATCTCTCTCTGGGGCCAACGTCCTGACTTTC. Protein sequence: CASSLYGESLSGANVLTF.

DNA of the CDR3: TGTGCCAGCAGTGAAGGGACGGCGGCCTACGAGCAGTACTTC. This translates into CASSEGTAAYEQYF. The chain recombines TRBV2 with TRBJ2-7; D gene unclear. This CDR3 spans 14 amino acids. Germline V gene lookup returns CDR1 SNHLY and CDR2 FYNNEI. V was shortened by 1 base and J by 2 bases, with 9 bases between the two germline ends.

The J gene is TRBJ2-6, the V gene TRBV6-6, with D perhaps assigned TRBD1 or TRBD2 (5 bases each). V gave up 6 bases and J gave up 0 bases, with 9 bases separating them. The CDR3 runs 15 residues. From germline, CDR1 is MNHNY and CDR2 SVGAGI (reference sequence). Here the CDR3 DNA reads TGTGCCAGCAGAGGGACCCACTCTGGGGCCAACGTCCTGACTTTC. This translates into CASRGTHSGANVLTF.

The V and J genes are TRBV4-1 and TRBJ1-4; D gene ambiguous. The germline CDR1 and CDR2 sequences are MGHRA and YSYEKL. Trimming removed 0 bases from V and 8 bases from J, with 10 bases in between. This CDR3 comprises 14 residues. DNA for the CDR3: TGCGCCAGCAGCCAAGATTCCCTCTTCGAAAAACTGTTTTTT. Translation: CASSQDSLFEKLFF.

The chain recombines TRBV29-1 with TRBJ1-1; unclear D gene. The germline V and J ends were trimmed by 7 bases and 4 bases, with 19 bases remaining between them. Looked up from germline, CDR1 is SQVTM and CDR2 is ANQGSEA. The CDR3 totals 14 residues. CDR3 in DNA: TGCAGCGCCAAAAAGGTTGGGGAGGGCACTGAAGCTTTCTTT. This translates into CSAKKVGEGTEAFF.

The chain is built from TRBV29-1 and TRBJ2-2, with D tentatively TRBD1 (6 bases). This CDR3 is 14 amino acids long. V gave up 1 base and J gave up 1 base, with 7 bases separating them. The germline gives CDR1 SQVTM, CDR2 ANQGSEA. As DNA, the CDR3 is TGCAGCGTTGAAGGCAGGGGGAACACCGGGGAGCTGTTTTTT. Protein: CSVEGRGNTGELFF.

This chain links TRBV23-1 with TRBJ2-3; 8 nucleotides line up with TRBD2. TRBV23-1 is placed among ORFs of uncertain function. V lost 2 bases to trimming and J lost 9 bases; unmatched junction nucleotides: 4. The CDR3 is 13 residues long. In DNA form, the CDR3 reads TGCGCCAGCAGTCAACGGACTAGCAACACGCAGTATTTT. Protein product: CASSQRTSNTQYF.

The chain uses TRBV19 and TRBJ1-1; 10 positions agree with TRBD1. Per the germline V gene, CDR1 is LNHDA and CDR2 is SQIVND (reference sequence). The CDR3 spans 14 residues. V lost 7 bases and J lost 5; bases outside the gene matches: 7. The CDR3 loop reads CASKGDRGQTEAFF. The CDR3 DNA sequence: TGTGCCAGTAAAGGGGACAGGGGTCAAACTGAAGCTTTCTTT.

The rearrangement uses TRBV4-1 and TRBJ1-4; 7 positions agree with TRBD1. The V segment lost 6 bases and the J segment 5 bases; nucleotides outside the gene matches: 6. Germline values: CDR1 MGHRA, CDR2 YSYEKL. The CDR3 sequence is 14 residues long. The CDR3 loop is CASSLTGTNEKLFF. CDR3 DNA: TGCGCCAGCAGTCTGACAGGGACGAATGAAAAACTGTTTTTT.

This chain connects TRBV28 to TRBJ1-5; no reliable D call. Trimming took 8 bases from V and 0 from J, leaving 11 bases between them. The CDR3 has 14 amino acids. Germline V gene sequence: CDR1 MDHEN, CDR2 SYDVKM. CDR3 bases: TGTGCCAGCCGCCAGAGTTATAGCAATCAGCCCCAGCATTTT. Protein: CASRQSYSNQPQHF.

The chain joins TRBV10-2 to TRBJ2-1, with D possibly matching TRBD2 (5 bases). The V and J ends lost 8 bases and 9 bases respectively, with 17 bases between them. Germline CDR1 and CDR2: WSHSY and SAAADI. The CDR3 spans 13 residues. CDR3 protein: CASGLARGREQFF. DNA for the CDR3: TGCGCCAGCGGGTTAGCGAGAGGGCGTGAGCAGTTCTTC.

V and J are TRBV27 and TRBJ2-3; D may be TRBD1 or TRBD2 (5 bases each). Looked up from germline, CDR1 is MNHEY and CDR2 is SMNVEV (reference sequence). This CDR3 has 16 residues. V lost 5 bases to trimming and J lost 5 bases, with 20 bases between them. The DNA for the CDR3 is TGTGCCAGCAGTCCCTCACCGGGACCCCAGGGAGATACGCAGTATTTT. Translation gives CASSPSPGPQGDTQYF.

V gene TRBV7-5 combines with J gene TRBJ2-5. TRBV7-5 is labeled a pseudogene. This CDR3 has 15 residues. Here the CDR3 reads CARSHDENSLETQYF. CDR3 DNA: TGTGCCAGAAGCCACGACGAGAATTCATTGGAGACCCAGTACTTC.

The chain carries TRBV4-1 and TRBJ2-3, with D hard to call. Per germline, CDR1 MGHRA and CDR2 YSYEKL. Trimming cost V 4 bases and J 6 bases, with 8 bases left between them. CDR3 length: 12 amino acids. The CDR3 spells CASSRSPDTQYF. The CDR3 nucleotides read TGCGCCAGCAGCCGAAGCCCGGATACGCAGTATTTT.

J is TRBJ1-1 and V is TRBV7-8; 7 positions agree with TRBD1. Per the germline V gene, CDR1 is SGHVS and CDR2 is FQNEAQ. The junction had 8 bases not matched to a gene; V was cut back by 1 base and J by 6 bases. This CDR3 has 15 residues. The CDR3 DNA reads as TGTGCCAGCAGCTTAGTAGGGTGGCAGGGGGCTGAAGCTTTCTTT. Its protein product is CASSLVGWQGAEAFF.

This clone has only one observation. V and J are TRBV10-2 and TRBJ2-7, with D perhaps TRBD1 (6 bases). V was cut by 3 bases and J by 10 bases, with 13 bases left in between. The germline gives CDR1 WSHSY, CDR2 SAAADI. The CDR3 totals 12 residues. The CDR3 bases are TGCGCCAGCAGTGACGTGGGCAGGGGACAGTACTTC. Protein sequence: CASSDVGRGQYF.

The rearrangement joins TRBV19 to TRBJ2-3, with TRBD2 matching 12 bases. Germline-derived CDR1 and CDR2 are LNHDA and SQIVND (reference sequence). With V trimmed by 3 bases and J by 6 bases, 1 base remained unmatched. This CDR3 spans 14 amino acids. CDR3 nucleotides: TGTGCCAGTAGTATCACTAGCGGGAGGGATACGCAGTATTTT. Its protein is CASSITSGRDTQYF.